The present entry profiles one T cell receptor beta chain with its context. This entry belongs to a study of blood T cell repertoires in COVID-19. Study as a whole: Italy, Spain and the United States were the sources of the convalescent and acute COVID-19 samples. From T cells, B-cell-depleted T cells, or PBMCs came the material, which was cDNA or gDNA.

Patients from Seattle were sampled longitudinally, starting during active infection. The CDR3 covers 14 residues. Per the germline V gene, CDR1 is KGHSH and CDR2 is LQKENI. The V end was cut by 6 bases, the J end by 7 bases, with 18 bases between. Under the authors' procedure: From reference gene primer amplification, estimates of nucleated cell counts were derived. TCRdb's table, derived via immunoSEQ multiplex PCR, lists solely in-frame clones and lacks some. Clone size and V and J calls were adopted from that table, with D and trimming inferred from the DNA. The profile shows 200,000 to 300,000 clones, roughly 79% of them singletons.

The source of this sequence is a woman over 75 with COVID-19, enrolled during active disease. J is TRBJ2-5 and V is TRBV18, with D possibly matching TRBD2 (6 bases). The material sequenced was peripheral blood. CDR3 sequence: CASSSGDGQWTQYF. CDR3 in DNA: TGTGCCAGCTCTTCGGGGGATGGGCAATGGACCCAGTACTTC.